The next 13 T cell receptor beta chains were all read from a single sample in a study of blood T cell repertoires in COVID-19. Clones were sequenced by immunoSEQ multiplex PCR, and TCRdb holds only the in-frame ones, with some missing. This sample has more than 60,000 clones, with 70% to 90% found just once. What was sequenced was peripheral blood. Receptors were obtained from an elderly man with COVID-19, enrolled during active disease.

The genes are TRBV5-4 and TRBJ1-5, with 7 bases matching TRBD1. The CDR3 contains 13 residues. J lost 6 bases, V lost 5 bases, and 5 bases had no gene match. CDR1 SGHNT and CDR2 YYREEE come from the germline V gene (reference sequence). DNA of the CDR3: TGTGCCAGCAGTTTGACAGGGAGTCAGCCCCAGCATTTT. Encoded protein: CASSLTGSQPQHF.

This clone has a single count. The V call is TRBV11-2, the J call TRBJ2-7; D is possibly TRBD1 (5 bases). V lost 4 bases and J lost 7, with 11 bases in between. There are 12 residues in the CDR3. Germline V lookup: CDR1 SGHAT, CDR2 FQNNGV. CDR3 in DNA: TGTGCCAGCAGCTGGACACTGAATGAGCAGTACTTC. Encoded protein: CASSWTLNEQYF.

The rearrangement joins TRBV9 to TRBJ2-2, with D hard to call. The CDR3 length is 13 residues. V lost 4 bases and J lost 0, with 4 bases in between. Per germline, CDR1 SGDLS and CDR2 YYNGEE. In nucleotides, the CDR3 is TGTGCCAGCAGCTCCACGAACACCGGGGAGCTGTTTTTT. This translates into CASSSTNTGELFF.

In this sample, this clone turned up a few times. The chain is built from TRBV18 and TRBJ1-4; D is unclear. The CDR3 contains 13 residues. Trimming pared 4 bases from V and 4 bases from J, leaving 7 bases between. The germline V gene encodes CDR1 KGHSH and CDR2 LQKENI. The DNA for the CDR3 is TGTGCCAGCTCACTAGCCAGTAATGAAAAACTGTTTTTT. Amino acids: CASSLASNEKLFF.

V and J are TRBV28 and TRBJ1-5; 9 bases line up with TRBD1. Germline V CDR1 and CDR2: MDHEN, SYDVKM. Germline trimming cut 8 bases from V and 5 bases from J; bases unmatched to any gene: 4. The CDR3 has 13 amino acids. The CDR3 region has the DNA TGTGCCAGCTATGACAGGGGGTATCAGCCCCAGCATTTT. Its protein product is CASYDRGYQPQHF.

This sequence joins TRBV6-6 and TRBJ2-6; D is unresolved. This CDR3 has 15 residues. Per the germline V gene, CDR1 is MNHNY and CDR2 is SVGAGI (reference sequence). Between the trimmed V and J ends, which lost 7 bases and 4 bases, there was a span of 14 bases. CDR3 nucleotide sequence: TGTGCCAGCACCCGAGTGGGCTCCGGGGCCAACGTCCTGACTTTC. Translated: CASTRVGSGANVLTF.

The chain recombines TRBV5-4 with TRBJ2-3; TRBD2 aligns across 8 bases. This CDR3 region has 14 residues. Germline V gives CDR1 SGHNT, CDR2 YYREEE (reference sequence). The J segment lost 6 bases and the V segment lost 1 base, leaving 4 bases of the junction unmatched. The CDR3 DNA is TGTGCCAGCAGCTTGATTAGCGGGGATGATACGCAGTATTTT. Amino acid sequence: CASSLISGDDTQYF.

The CDR3: CASSVLQTGTGNTIYF. The CDR3, as DNA: TGTGCCAGCAGCGTACTCCAGACAGGGACTGGAAACACCATATATTTT. The chain links TRBV9 to TRBJ1-3; 7 positions match TRBD1. The length of the CDR3 is 16 residues. Losses at the gene ends were 1 base for V and 2 bases for J; bases not matched to a gene: 6. Germline V lookup: CDR1 SGDLS, CDR2 YYNGEE. Full variable domain (rest looked up from reference TRBV9 and TRBJ1-3): DSGVTQTPKHLITATGQRVTLRCSPRSGDLSVYWYQQSLDQGLQFLIQYYNGEERAKGNILERFSAQQFPDLHSELNLSSLELGDSALYFCASSVLQTGTGNTIYFGEGSWLTVV.

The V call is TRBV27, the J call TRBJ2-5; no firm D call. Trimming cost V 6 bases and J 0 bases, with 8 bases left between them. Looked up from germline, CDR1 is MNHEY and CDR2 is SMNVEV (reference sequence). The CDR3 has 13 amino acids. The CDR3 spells CASRGRYQETQYF. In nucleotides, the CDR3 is TGTGCCAGCAGGGGCCGGTACCAAGAGACCCAGTACTTC.

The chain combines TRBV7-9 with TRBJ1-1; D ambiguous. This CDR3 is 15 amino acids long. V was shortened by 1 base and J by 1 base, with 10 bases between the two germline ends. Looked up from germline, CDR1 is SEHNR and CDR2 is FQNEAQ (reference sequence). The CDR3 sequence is CASSLGPYQNTEAFF. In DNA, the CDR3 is TGTGCCAGCAGCTTAGGTCCCTACCAGAACACTGAAGCTTTCTTT.

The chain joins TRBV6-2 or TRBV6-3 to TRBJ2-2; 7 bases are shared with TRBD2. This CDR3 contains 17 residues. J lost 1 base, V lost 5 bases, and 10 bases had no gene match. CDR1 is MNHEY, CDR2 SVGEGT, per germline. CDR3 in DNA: TGTGCCAGCAGTGAGCATACCGGGACTAAGAACACCGGGGAGCTGTTTTTT. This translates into CASSEHTGTKNTGELFF.

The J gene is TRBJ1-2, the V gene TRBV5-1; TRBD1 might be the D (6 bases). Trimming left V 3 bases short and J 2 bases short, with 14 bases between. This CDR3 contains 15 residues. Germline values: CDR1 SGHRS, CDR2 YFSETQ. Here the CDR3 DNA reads TGCGCCAGCAGCTCCGGGACATCACCCAACTATGGCTACACCTTC. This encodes CASSSGTSPNYGYTF.

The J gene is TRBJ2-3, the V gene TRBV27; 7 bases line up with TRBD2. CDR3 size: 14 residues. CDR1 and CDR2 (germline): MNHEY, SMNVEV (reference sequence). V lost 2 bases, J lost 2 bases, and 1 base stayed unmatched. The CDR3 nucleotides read TGTGCCAGCAGTTTAGCGGGGGTCACAGATACGCAGTATTTT. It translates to CASSLAGVTDTQYF.